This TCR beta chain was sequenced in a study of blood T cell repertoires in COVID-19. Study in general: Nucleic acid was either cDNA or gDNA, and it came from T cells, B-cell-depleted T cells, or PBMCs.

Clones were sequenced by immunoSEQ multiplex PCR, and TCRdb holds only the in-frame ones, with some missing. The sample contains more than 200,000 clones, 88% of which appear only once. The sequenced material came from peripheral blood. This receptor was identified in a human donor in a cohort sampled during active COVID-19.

The CDR3 sequence is CASSRDWNSYNEQFF. In nucleotides, the CDR3 is TGTGCCAGCAGCCGGGACTGGAACTCCTACAATGAGCAGTTCTTC. V and J are TRBV5-6 and TRBJ2-1; D is possibly TRBD2 (6 bases). In germline, CDR1 is SGHDT, CDR2 YYEEEE. Trimming stripped 4 bases from V and 0 bases from J, with 11 bases between. CDR3 length: 15 amino acids.